This TCR beta chain was recorded in a study of naive and memory T cell subsets. With regard to this clonotype: Its cognate antigen is unknown.

Amplification of ligated cDNA took four PCR rounds with SP2 and nested alpha and beta constant primers. For blood and skin samples, reverse transcription used TCR alpha and beta constant primers. TCRdb reprocessed the 5' RACE reads via MiXCR and lists one record per CDR3 protein. The sample shows some 610 distinct CDR3 sequences, under 96% of them seen only once. The CDR3 consists of 12 residues. Trimming pared 6 bases from V and 6 bases from J, leaving 10 bases between. Study-wide results and limits: Potentially, T cell activation and differentiation skew this RNA-based measurement.

TCR cDNA received a 3' ligated oligonucleotide that carried a UMI. RNA was extracted from 2 to 2.5 ml of whole blood of healthy adults. Input was roughly 1 to 1000 ng of DNase-treated total RNA without cell sorting. The rearrangement uses TRBV12-3 or TRBV12-4 and TRBJ2-3; D is unclear. This TCR derives from a female donor in good health. This table probably holds off-target reads from a library built for another chain. The CDR3 region is CASSRNRDTQYF. The DNA for the CDR3 is TGTGCCAGCAGCCGGAATCGTGATACGCAGTATTTT.